This passage covers 22 T cell receptor beta chains from one sample sequenced in a study of early T cells in non-severe SARS-CoV-2 infection. TCRdb re-called the 5' RACE reads with MiXCR, one entry per CDR3 protein. The sample carries 55,000 to 70,000 distinct CDR3 sequences, roughly 4.8% recorded once. The sample in question was whole blood, obtained at baseline. These receptors came from an adult who was a healthcare worker with PCR-confirmed SARS-CoV-2 infection or an uninfected control (not recorded which). The donor label of this sample is uncertain.

This clonotype was counted only a few times. This chain joins TRBV11-2 and TRBJ1-4, with D perhaps matching TRBD1 (5 bases). This CDR3 is 18 amino acids long. V was trimmed by 7 bases and J by 8 bases, leaving 29 bases between them. CDR1 is SGHAT and CDR2 is FQNNGV in the germline V gene. The CDR3 DNA sequence: TGTGCCAGCACCCGCGCTGCGGGGCAGGGTACCAATCGGGAAAAACTGTTTTTT. It yields the protein CASTRAAGQGTNREKLFF.

This clonotype was recorded a few times. The rearrangement joins TRBV7-9 to TRBJ2-6; no reliable D call. Germline lookup yields CDR1 SEHNR and CDR2 FQNEAQ (reference sequence). This CDR3 is built from 13 residues. V lost 5 bases and J lost 7, with 9 bases in between. The CDR3 here is CASSNWGANVLTF. CDR3 bases: TGTGCCAGCAGCAACTGGGGAGCCAACGTCCTGACTTTC.

This clonotype has ten or more counts. V and J are TRBV3-1 and TRBJ2-4, with unresolved D. The germline V gene encodes CDR1 LGHDT and CDR2 YNNKEL (reference sequence). This CDR3 region has 11 residues. With 1 base removed from V and 8 bases from J, the gap between germline ends came to 3 bases. In nucleotides, the CDR3 is TGTGCCAGCAGCCAAGGCCACATTCAGTACTTC. This gives the protein CASSQGHIQYF. Full variable domain (missing parts from reference TRBV3-1 and TRBJ2-4): DTAVSQTPKYLVTQMGNDKSIKCEQNLGHDTMYWYKQDSKKFLKIMFSYNNKELIINETVPNRFSPKSPDKAHLNLHINSLELGDSAVYFCASSQGHIQYFGAGTRLSVL.

This clonotype was found many times. V and J are TRBV20-1 and TRBJ2-1; D gene unclear. Germline assignment: CDR1 DFQATT and CDR2 SNEGSKA (reference sequence). The CDR3 sequence is 15 residues long. V lost 0 bases and J lost 2, with 11 bases in between. CDR3 DNA sequence: TGCAGTGCTAGAGATGGGCGGAGCCCCTACAATGAGCAGTTCTTC. Encoded protein: CSARDGRSPYNEQFF.

This chain joins TRBV12-3 or TRBV12-4 and TRBJ2-1, with 9 bases that match TRBD2. V trimming: 5 bases; J trimming: 4 bases; junction bases outside the gene matches: 9. The CDR3 runs to 16 residues. CDR3 DNA sequence: TGTGCCAGCAGTCGGGGGGCTAGCGGGATTTACAATGAGCAGTTCTTC. Translation gives CASSRGASGIYNEQFF.

This clonotype has a handful of counts. The chain recombines TRBV7-2 with TRBJ1-1; 9 positions agree with TRBD1. The ends lost 7 bases at V and 3 bases at J; junction bases unmatched: 9. Germline V gene lookup returns CDR1 SGHTA and CDR2 FQGNSA. CDR3 size: 15 residues. In DNA form, the CDR3 reads TGTGCCAGCAACTATCCGGGGACAGGGCACACTGAAGCTTTCTTT. It yields the protein CASNYPGTGHTEAFF.

This clonotype was seen at least ten times. The chain combines TRBV2 with TRBJ1-2, with a weak D call TRBD1 (6 bases). Germline-derived CDR1 and CDR2 are SNHLY and FYNNEI. CDR3 length equals 15 residues. V lost 6 bases and J 2 bases, leaving 16 bases between the germline ends. The CDR3 loop is CASSTEGDGNYGYTF. CDR3 nucleotides: TGTGCCAGCAGCACGGAGGGGGACGGGAACTATGGCTACACCTTC.

This clonotype occurred a few times. This CDR3 reads CSAMKGSGNTIYF. The CDR3 DNA sequence: TGCAGTGCTATGAAAGGGTCTGGAAACACCATATATTTT. This sequence joins TRBV20-1 and TRBJ1-3, with D unresolved. The germline CDR1 and CDR2 sequences are DFQATT and SNEGSKA (reference sequence). This CDR3 contains 13 residues. The V and J ends lost 4 bases and 1 base respectively, with 8 bases between them.

There are a few counts of this clonotype. The chain couples TRBV7-9 to TRBJ1-5; 8 bases align to TRBD1. Germline CDR1 is SEHNR and CDR2 is FQNEAQ (reference sequence). Trimming cost V 5 bases and J 0 bases; bases outside gene matches: 9. The CDR3 has 17 amino acids. DNA of the CDR3: TGTGCCAGCAGCCAGACAGGGGACGGATATAGCAATCAGCCCCAGCATTTT. Amino acids: CASSQTGDGYSNQPQHF. The full variable domain, completed using reference TRBV7-9 and TRBJ1-5, is DTGVSQNPRHKITKRGQNVTFRCDPISEHNRLYWYRQTLGQGPEFLTYFQNEAQLEKSRLLSDRFSAERPKGSFSTLEIQRTEQGDSAMYLCASSQTGDGYSNQPQHFGDGTRLSIL.

V and J are TRBV12-3 or TRBV12-4 and TRBJ1-2; no clear D. This CDR3 region has 13 residues. The V gene lost 6 bases and the J gene lost 6 bases, with 14 bases spanning the gap. The DNA of the CDR3 is TGTGCCAGCAGCCCCAGCGGGAACCATGGCTACACCTTC. It specifies CASSPSGNHGYTF.

This clonotype was seen a few times. The V gene is TRBV9, the J gene TRBJ2-2, with TRBD2 as a possible D gene (7 bases). V was shortened by 4 bases and J by 3 bases, with 19 bases between the two germline ends. Per germline, CDR1 SGDLS and CDR2 YYNGEE. There are 17 residues in the CDR3. The CDR3 DNA is TGTGCCAGCAGCTCACCCCGTGGGGGGGCAGACACCGGGGAGCTGTTTTTT. Encoded protein: CASSSPRGGADTGELFF.

This clonotype was counted only a few times. The chain combines TRBV19 with TRBJ2-2; D call uncertain. V gave up 5 bases and J gave up 2 bases, with 9 bases separating them. CDR3 length equals 14 residues. CDR1 LNHDA and CDR2 SQIVND come from the germline V gene (reference sequence). This CDR3 reads CASSYGQNTGELFF. CDR3 DNA: TGTGCCAGTAGTTATGGCCAAAACACCGGGGAGCTGTTTTTT. The full variable domain, with the rest looked up from reference TRBV19 and TRBJ2-2, is DGGITQSPKYLFRKEGQNVTLSCEQNLNHDAMYWYRQDPGQGLRLIYYSQIVNDFQKGDIAEGYSVSREKKESFPLTVTSAQKNPTAFYLCASSYGQNTGELFFGEGSRLTVL.

This clonotype was counted between two and nine times. The chain couples TRBV19 to TRBJ1-5, with no clear D. The CDR3 length is 11 residues. V was cut by 3 bases and J by 4 bases, with 1 base left in between. CDR1 LNHDA and CDR2 SQIVND come from the germline V gene (reference sequence). The CDR3 is CASSMNQPQHF. DNA for the CDR3: TGTGCCAGTAGTATGAATCAGCCCCAGCATTTT.

This clonotype was detected ten times or more. As DNA, the CDR3 is TGTGCCAGCAGCCCCCATGCGAGACAGTTCTATGGCTACACCTTC. Translation: CASSPHARQFYGYTF. V and J are TRBV7-2 and TRBJ1-2; D might be TRBD1 (5 bases). The V gene's germline CDR1 is SGHTA and CDR2 FQGNSA. The CDR3 length is 15 residues. Trimming took off 5 bases at V and 4 bases at J, with 17 bases between the two ends.

CDR3 sequence (DNA): TGTGCCAGCAGTTACTCGGGACAGCCCAATGAGCAGTTCTTC. Translated: CASSYSGQPNEQFF. The chain combines TRBV6-6 with TRBJ2-1; 7 bases align to TRBD1. This CDR3 has 14 residues. CDR1 is MNHNY, CDR2 SVGAGI, per germline (reference sequence). Trimming at V came to 0 bases and at J to 6 bases, leaving 2 bases not matched to a gene.

V gene TRBV6-4 combines with J gene TRBJ2-2; D might be TRBD1 (5 bases). V was shortened by 4 bases and J by 0 bases, with 9 bases between the two germline ends. The CDR3 sequence is 15 residues long. The germline CDR1 and CDR2 sequences are MRHNA and SNTAGT. CDR3 nucleotides: TGTGCCAGCAGTGGACAGCCTACGAACACCGGGGAGCTGTTTTTT. It translates to CASSGQPTNTGELFF.

There are a few counts of this clonotype. The rearrangement uses TRBV2 and TRBJ1-2; possibly TRBD1 for D (6 bases). This CDR3 spans 12 amino acids. Germline V lookup: CDR1 SNHLY, CDR2 FYNNEI. V lost 11 bases and J lost 3, with 13 bases in between. The CDR3 loop is CASEGEDYGYTF. The CDR3 coding sequence is TGTGCCTCCGAGGGGGAAGACTATGGCTACACCTTC.

This clonotype was counted at least ten times. The J gene is TRBJ1-2, the V gene TRBV12-3 or TRBV12-4; D is perhaps TRBD1 (6 bases). V dropped 3 bases and J dropped 6 bases, with 20 bases sitting between them. The CDR3 length is 16 residues. CDR3 sequence reads: CASSFGQGRGRNGYTF. CDR3 sequence (DNA): TGTGCCAGCAGTTTCGGTCAGGGCAGGGGCAGGAATGGCTACACCTTC.

At least ten counts were recorded for this clonotype. This rearrangement joins TRBV30 to TRBJ1-1, with 8 bases identical to TRBD1. The V and J ends lost 7 bases and 5 bases, in that order; junction bases with no gene match: 9. The CDR3 is 13 residues long. The germline CDR1 and CDR2 sequences are GTSNPN and SVGIG (reference sequence). The CDR3 region is CASAITGGTEAFF. The CDR3 DNA follows: TGTGCCTCAGCCATTACAGGGGGGACTGAAGCTTTCTTT.

This chain connects TRBV29-1 to TRBJ2-1; D possibly corresponds to TRBD1 (5 bases). Per the germline V gene, CDR1 is SQVTM and CDR2 is ANQGSEA. The CDR3 runs to 12 residues. V was clipped by 7 bases and J by 1 base, with 8 bases between them. CDR3 nucleotide sequence: TGCAGCGCCAGGGTTTCCTACAATGAGCAGTTCTTC. Its protein is CSARVSYNEQFF.

The sample holds many counts of this clonotype. The V call is TRBV19, the J call TRBJ1-5, with D unresolved. Germline CDR1 LNHDA, CDR2 SQIVND (reference sequence). The CDR3 has 11 residues. V dropped 3 bases and J dropped 3 bases, with 0 bases sitting between them. CDR3 protein: CASSINQPQHF. CDR3 nucleotide sequence: TGTGCCAGTAGTATCAATCAGCCCCAGCATTTT.

This clonotype occurred a few times. The chain uses TRBV10-1 and TRBJ2-7, with no clear D. The CDR3 has 15 residues. Trimming cost V 8 bases and J 1 base, with 18 bases left between them. CDR1 is WNHNN and CDR2 is SYGVQD in the germline V gene (reference sequence). The CDR3 spells CASGVLRDGSYEQYF. DNA for the CDR3: TGCGCCAGCGGGGTTTTAAGAGACGGGTCCTACGAGCAGTACTTC.